Shown below are 17 T cell receptor beta chains from a single sample sequenced in a study of blood T cell repertoires in COVID-19. Sequenced by immunoSEQ multiplex PCR; TCRdb stores in-frame clones only, minus some. The sample has just over 300,000 clones; 75% to 90% are singletons. Sequencing input: PBMCs or T cells enriched from blood (not recorded which). These receptors were taken from a man aged 30-40 years who had recovered from COVID-19.

V and J are TRBV6-1 and TRBJ2-1; the D is unclear. The CDR3 totals 13 residues. Germline V CDR1 and CDR2: MNHNS, SASEGT. V was cut by 4 bases and J by 9 bases, with 13 bases left in between. The CDR3 DNA is TGTGCCAGCAGTGTAGCCCCCCAATTTGAGCAGTTCTTC. It codes for CASSVAPQFEQFF.

The rearrangement uses TRBV10-3 and TRBJ1-6, with D tentatively TRBD1 (5 bases). V was clipped by 7 bases and J by 7 bases, with 11 bases between them. This CDR3 is built from 13 residues. Germline CDR1 is ENHRY and CDR2 is SYGVKD. The CDR3 DNA reads TGTGCCATCAATCAGGGTTTGAATTCACCCCTCCACTTT. Translated, it gives CAINQGLNSPLHF.

The chain recombines TRBV19 with TRBJ2-7, with 14 bases identical to TRBD2. Germline V CDR1 and CDR2: LNHDA, SQIVND (reference sequence). Losses at the gene ends were 3 bases for V and 3 bases for J; bases not matched to a gene: 7. The CDR3 loop spans 17 amino acids. CDR3 bases: TGTGCCAGTAGTATTAGGGGGACTAGCGGGGGCCACTACGAGCAGTACTTC. It yields the protein CASSIRGTSGGHYEQYF. The variable domain in full, completed from reference TRBV19 and TRBJ2-7, reads DGGITQSPKYLFRKEGQNVTLSCEQNLNHDAMYWYRQDPGQGLRLIYYSQIVNDFQKGDIAEGYSVSREKKESFPLTVTSAQKNPTAFYLCASSIRGTSGGHYEQYFGPGTRLTVT.

This clone appeared a single time. This sequence joins TRBV5-4 and TRBJ2-7, with D maybe TRBD1 (6 bases). The CDR3 has 14 amino acids. V lost 1 base to trimming and J lost 1 base, with 9 bases between them. CDR1 SGHNT and CDR2 YYREEE come from the germline V gene (reference sequence). CDR3 amino acids: CASSLSGESYEQYF. Here the CDR3 DNA reads TGTGCCAGCAGCTTGTCAGGGGAGTCCTACGAGCAGTACTTC.

J is TRBJ1-3 and V is TRBV4-1; 8 bases line up with TRBD1. Germline lookup yields CDR1 MGHRA and CDR2 YSYEKL. V lost 4 bases and J lost 2; bases outside the gene matches: 10. The CDR3 is made up of 17 amino acids. CDR3 amino acids: CASSRGQVFLTGNTIYF. The CDR3 DNA reads TGCGCCAGCAGCCGGGGACAGGTTTTTTTAACTGGAAACACCATATATTTT.

CDR3 region: CASSQGPGGEYGGYTF. For the CDR3, the DNA is TGTGCCAGCAGCCAAGGGCCGGGAGGGGAGTATGGTGGCTACACCTTC. The chain employs TRBV3-1 (or the pseudogene TRBV3-2) and TRBJ1-2; D might be TRBD1 (5 bases). Germline V CDR1 and CDR2: LGHDT, YNNKEL (reference sequence). The CDR3 runs to 16 residues. The V gene lost 1 base and the J gene lost 7 bases, with 19 bases spanning the gap.

This chain uses TRBV13 with TRBJ1-2, with 10 bases aligning to TRBD1. Trimming at V came to 4 bases and at J to 4 bases, leaving 6 bases not matched to a gene. CDR3 size: 15 residues. Germline V lookup: CDR1 PRHDT, CDR2 FYEKMQ (reference sequence). CDR3 DNA: TGTGCCAGCAGCTCTGACAGGGGGCGCGGCTATGGCTACACCTTC. This encodes CASSSDRGRGYGYTF.

This chain uses TRBV18 with TRBJ1-4; 10 positions match TRBD1. Germline V gene data show CDR1 as KGHSH and CDR2 as LQKENI. The CDR3 is 15 amino acids. The ends lost 2 bases at V and 7 bases at J; junction bases unmatched: 4. The DNA for the CDR3 is TGTGCCAGCTCACCAAGCCGGGACAGGGGTGAAAAACTGTTTTTT. Protein: CASSPSRDRGEKLFF.

This chain uses TRBV2 with TRBJ1-3; D is possibly TRBD1 (5 bases). Germline V lookup: CDR1 SNHLY, CDR2 FYNNEI. The V end lost 7 bases, the J end lost 5 bases, and 18 bases lay between the germline ends. The CDR3 contains 15 residues. The CDR3 DNA sequence: TGTGCCAGCACCTGGAGGGCCGGGGGTAGAAACACCATATATTTT. Its translation: CASTWRAGGRNTIYF.

This clone was picked up one time. This chain joins TRBV19 and TRBJ2-2, with D possibly TRBD1 on 5 matching bases. Trimming cost V 1 base and J 5 bases, with 11 bases left between them. Germline CDR1 LNHDA, CDR2 SQIVND (reference sequence). The CDR3 is made up of 15 amino acids. In nucleotides, the CDR3 is TGTGCCAGTAGTATAGGGTTTACAGGTACCGGGGAGCTGTTTTTT. Protein sequence: CASSIGFTGTGELFF.

This clone was observed once. The chain uses TRBV6-2 or TRBV6-3 and TRBJ2-2, with TRBD1 matching over 12 bases. After removal of 4 bases from V and 6 bases from J, the junction contained 12 bases not matched to a gene. Germline CDR1 MNHEY, CDR2 SVGEGT. This CDR3 is built from 18 residues. CDR3 sequence reads: CASSSTPGGTGGPGELFF. Written as DNA, the CDR3 is TGTGCCAGCAGTTCTACGCCGGGTGGGACAGGGGGCCCCGGGGAGCTGTTTTTT.

The chain is built from TRBV19 and TRBJ1-2; 7 bases are a match to TRBD1. With V trimmed by 2 bases and J by 4 bases, 7 bases remained unmatched. From germline, CDR1 is LNHDA and CDR2 SQIVND (reference sequence). This CDR3 is built from 15 residues. This CDR3 is CASSIPDRVAYGYTF. The CDR3 DNA reads TGTGCCAGTAGTATACCCGACAGGGTTGCCTATGGCTACACCTTC.

For the CDR3, the DNA is TGCGCCAGCAGACTGGAGGGGGCTTTCGGGTCTTTCTTT. Encoded protein: CASRLEGAFGSFF. The chain is built from TRBV5-1 and TRBJ1-1; 7 bases fit TRBD1. J gave up 12 bases and V 5 bases, and 13 bases lay outside the gene matches. The CDR3 is 13 amino acids. Germline CDR1 is SGHRS and CDR2 is YFSETQ. The entire variable domain, with the rest obtained from reference TRBV5-1 and TRBJ1-1, is as follows: KAGVTQTPRYLIKTRGQQVTLSCSPISGHRSVSWYQQTPGQGLQFLFEYFSETQRNKGNFPGRFSGRQFSNSRSEMNVSTLELGDSALYLCASRLEGAFGSFFGQGTRLTVV.

Only a few counts were recorded for this clone. The V gene is TRBV7-9, the J gene TRBJ1-1; no reliable D call. CDR1 SEHNR and CDR2 FQNEAQ come from the germline V gene (reference sequence). This CDR3 has 13 amino acids. Trimming removed 3 bases from V and 0 bases from J, with 5 bases in between. CDR3 DNA: TGTGCCAGCAGCTTCAGGATGAACACTGAAGCTTTCTTT. Its translation is CASSFRMNTEAFF.

This rearrangement joins TRBV13 to TRBJ1-5; D is undetermined. Germline V gives CDR1 PRHDT, CDR2 FYEKMQ (reference sequence). The CDR3 consists of 14 residues. V was clipped by 5 bases and J by 6 bases, with 14 bases between them. CDR3 in DNA: TGTGCCAGCAGCCCTATCGGAGAGGGTCAGCCCCAGCATTTT. Its translation is CASSPIGEGQPQHF.

The chain links TRBV30 to TRBJ1-1, with D tentatively TRBD1 (6 bases). The CDR3 is made up of 13 amino acids. In germline, CDR1 is GTSNPN, CDR2 SVGIG (reference sequence). V lost 4 bases and J lost 7, with 16 bases in between. Written as DNA, the CDR3 is TGTGCCTGGAAAAGATCCAGGGGTAATGAAGCTTTCTTT. It encodes CAWKRSRGNEAFF.

CDR3 nucleotides: TGTGCCAGCAGCCTCGAGCGGACAGCTAATTCACCCCTCCACTTT. Translation gives CASSLERTANSPLHF. V and J are TRBV14 and TRBJ1-6, with D possibly TRBD1 on 6 matching bases. V dropped 4 bases and J dropped 6 bases, with 13 bases sitting between them. The CDR3 has 15 residues. Germline CDR1 SGHDN, CDR2 FVKESK.